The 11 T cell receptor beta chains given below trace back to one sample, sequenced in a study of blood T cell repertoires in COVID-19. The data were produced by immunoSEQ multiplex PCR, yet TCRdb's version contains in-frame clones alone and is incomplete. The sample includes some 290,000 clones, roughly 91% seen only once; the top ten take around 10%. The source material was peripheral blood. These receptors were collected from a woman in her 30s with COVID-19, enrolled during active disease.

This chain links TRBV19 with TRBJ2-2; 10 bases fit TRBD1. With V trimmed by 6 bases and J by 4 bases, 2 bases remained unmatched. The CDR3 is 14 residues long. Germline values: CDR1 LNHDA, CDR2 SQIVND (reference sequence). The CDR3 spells CASRWDRGTGELFF. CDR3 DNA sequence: TGTGCCAGTAGATGGGACAGGGGCACCGGGGAGCTGTTTTTT.

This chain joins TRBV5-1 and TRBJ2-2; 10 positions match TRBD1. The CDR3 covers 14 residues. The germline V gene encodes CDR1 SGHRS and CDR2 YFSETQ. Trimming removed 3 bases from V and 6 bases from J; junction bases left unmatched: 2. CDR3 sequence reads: CASSSGQGSGELFF. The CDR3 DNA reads TGCGCCAGCAGCTCGGGACAGGGGTCCGGGGAGCTGTTTTTT. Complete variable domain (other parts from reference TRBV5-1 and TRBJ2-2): KAGVTQTPRYLIKTRGQQVTLSCSPISGHRSVSWYQQTPGQGLQFLFEYFSETQRNKGNFPGRFSGRQFSNSRSEMNVSTLELGDSALYLCASSSGQGSGELFFGEGSRLTVL.

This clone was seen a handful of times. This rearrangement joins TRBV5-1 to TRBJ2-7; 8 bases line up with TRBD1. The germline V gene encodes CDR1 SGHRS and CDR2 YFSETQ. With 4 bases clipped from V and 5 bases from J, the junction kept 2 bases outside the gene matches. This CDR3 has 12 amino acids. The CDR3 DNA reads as TGCGCCAGCAGCGTGACAGGGGACGAGCAGTACTTC. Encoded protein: CASSVTGDEQYF.

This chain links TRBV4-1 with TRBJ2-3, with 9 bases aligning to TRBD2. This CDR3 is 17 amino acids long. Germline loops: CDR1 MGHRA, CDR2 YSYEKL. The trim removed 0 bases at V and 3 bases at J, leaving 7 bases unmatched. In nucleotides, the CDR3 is TGCGCCAGCAGCCAAGATGGAGGCGGGGGGGCTACAGATACGCAGTATTTT. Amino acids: CASSQDGGGGATDTQYF.

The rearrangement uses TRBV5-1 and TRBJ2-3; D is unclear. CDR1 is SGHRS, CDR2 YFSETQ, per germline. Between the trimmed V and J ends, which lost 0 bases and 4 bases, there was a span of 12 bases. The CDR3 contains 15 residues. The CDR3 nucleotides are TGCGCCAGCAGCTTGGGTGAGCTAGTGGCAGATACGCAGTATTTT. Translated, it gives CASSLGELVADTQYF.

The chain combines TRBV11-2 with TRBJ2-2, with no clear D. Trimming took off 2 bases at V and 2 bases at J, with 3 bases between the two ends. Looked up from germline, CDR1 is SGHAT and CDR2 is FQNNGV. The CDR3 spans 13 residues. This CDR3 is CASSLTNTGELFF. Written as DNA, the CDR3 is TGTGCCAGCAGCTTAACAAACACCGGGGAGCTGTTTTTT.

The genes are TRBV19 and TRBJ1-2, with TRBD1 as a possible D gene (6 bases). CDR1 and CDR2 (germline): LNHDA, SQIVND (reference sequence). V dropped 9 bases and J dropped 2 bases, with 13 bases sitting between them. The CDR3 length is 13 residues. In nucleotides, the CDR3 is TGTGCCAGCGGGCCCGGGACAAACTATGGCTACACCTTC. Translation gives CASGPGTNYGYTF.

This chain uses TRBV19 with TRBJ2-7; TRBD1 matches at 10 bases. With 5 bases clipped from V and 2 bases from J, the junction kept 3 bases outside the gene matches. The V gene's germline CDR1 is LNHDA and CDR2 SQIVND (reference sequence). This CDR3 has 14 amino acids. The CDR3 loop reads CASSSGTGAYEQYF. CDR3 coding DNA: TGTGCCAGTAGTTCCGGGACAGGGGCCTACGAGCAGTACTTC.

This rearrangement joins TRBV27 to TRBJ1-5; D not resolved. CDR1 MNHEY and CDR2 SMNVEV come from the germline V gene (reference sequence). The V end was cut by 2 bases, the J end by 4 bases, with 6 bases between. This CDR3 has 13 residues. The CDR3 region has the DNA TGTGCCAGCAGTTTAAGGAGAAATCAGCCCCAGCATTTT. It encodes CASSLRRNQPQHF.

CDR3 protein: CASNPNRPLYEQYF. For the CDR3, the DNA is TGCGCCAGCAACCCCAACAGGCCCCTCTACGAGCAGTACTTC. The V and J genes are TRBV10-1 and TRBJ2-7; D might be TRBD1 (5 bases). The CDR3 contains 14 residues. V was clipped by 7 bases and J by 3 bases, with 16 bases between them. Germline loops: CDR1 WNHNN, CDR2 SYGVQD (reference sequence).

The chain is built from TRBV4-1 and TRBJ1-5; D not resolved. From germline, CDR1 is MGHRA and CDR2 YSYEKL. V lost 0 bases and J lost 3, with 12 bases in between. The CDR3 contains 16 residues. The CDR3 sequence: CASSQERRGYNQPQHF. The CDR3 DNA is TGCGCCAGCAGCCAAGAAAGGCGGGGATACAATCAGCCCCAGCATTTT.